The 9 T cell receptor beta chains below were found in one sample sequenced in a study of blood T cell repertoires in COVID-19. TCRdb's table, derived via immunoSEQ multiplex PCR, lists solely in-frame clones and lacks some. Of a few hundred thousand clones in the sample, 75% to 90% were seen once. Sequencing was done on a sample of peripheral blood. The receptors derive from a woman aged 45-60 years with COVID-19, enrolled during active disease.

The V and J genes are TRBV19 and TRBJ1-1; TRBD1 aligns across 7 bases. V dropped 9 bases and J dropped 2; count of bases not matched to a gene: 9. Germline V gene data show CDR1 as LNHDA and CDR2 as SQIVND (reference sequence). This CDR3 is built from 14 residues. Here the CDR3 DNA reads TGTGCCAGCTACAGCAGGGGGACAAACACTGAAGCTTTCTTT. The encoded protein is CASYSRGTNTEAFF.

The chain joins TRBV2 to TRBJ2-1; D not certain. The germline V gene has CDR1 SNHLY and CDR2 FYNNEI. V gave up 4 bases and J gave up 10 bases, with 8 bases separating them. The CDR3 is made up of 11 amino acids. The CDR3 region is CASSAEHEQFF. The CDR3 bases are TGTGCCAGCAGTGCCGAGCACGAGCAGTTCTTC.

The chain carries TRBV24-1 and TRBJ1-1; 8 positions agree with TRBD1. Unmatched junction bases numbered 4, after V lost 4 bases and J lost 1 base. The germline V gene has CDR1 KGHDR and CDR2 SFDVKD. The CDR3 is made up of 15 amino acids. CDR3 nucleotides: TGTGCCACCAGTGACTCGGACAGGGCGAACACTGAAGCTTTCTTT. Amino acids: CATSDSDRANTEAFF.

This sequence joins TRBV10-1 and TRBJ2-3; weak D call: TRBD1 (5 bases). Trimming left V 3 bases short and J 0 bases short, with 7 bases between. This CDR3 region has 14 residues. CDR1 and CDR2 (germline): WNHNN, SYGVQD (reference sequence). This CDR3 reads CASSEGVSTDTQYF. DNA of the CDR3: TGCGCCAGCAGTGAAGGGGTCAGCACAGATACGCAGTATTTT.

A few counts support this clone. The chain combines TRBV11-2 with TRBJ1-2; 8 bases are shared with TRBD1. Germline V gives CDR1 SGHAT, CDR2 FQNNGV. This CDR3 spans 16 amino acids. J was trimmed by 4 bases and V by 2 bases; bases with no gene match: 9. The CDR3 region is CASSLNDRGLFYGYTF. CDR3 nucleotide sequence: TGTGCCAGCAGCTTAAACGACAGGGGCCTTTTCTATGGCTACACCTTC.

V gene TRBV4-1 combines with J gene TRBJ2-1; the match to TRBD1 covers 8 bases. The ends lost 2 bases at V and 2 bases at J; junction bases unmatched: 5. The length of the CDR3 is 16 residues. Germline V CDR1 and CDR2: MGHRA, YSYEKL. For the CDR3, the DNA is TGCGCCAGCAGCCAATTTGACAGGGGACCCTACAATGAGCAGTTCTTC. Protein product: CASSQFDRGPYNEQFF.

The chain joins TRBV6-2 or TRBV6-3 to TRBJ2-1; 10 bases line up with TRBD2. Germline-derived CDR1 and CDR2 are MNHEY and SVGEGT. CDR3 length: 19 residues. V shed 2 bases, J shed 3 bases, and the junction held 13 bases outside the gene matches. The CDR3 reads CASSYTLAGAFRSYNEQFF. In DNA form, the CDR3 reads TGTGCCAGCAGTTACACTCTAGCGGGAGCATTCCGGAGCTACAATGAGCAGTTCTTC.

CDR3 nucleotide sequence: TGTGCCTGGAGTACAACCTATGGCTACACCTTC. It specifies CAWSTTYGYTF. The chain uses TRBV30 and TRBJ1-2; D unclear. Germline V lookup: CDR1 GTSNPN, CDR2 SVGIG (reference sequence). The CDR3 consists of 11 residues. V lost 2 bases and J lost 4, with 5 bases in between. Looking up the rest from reference TRBV30 and TRBJ1-2 gives the full variable domain: SQTIHQWPATLVQPVGSPLSLECTVEGTSNPNLYWYRQAAGRGLQLLFYSVGIGQISSEVPQNLSASRPQDRQFILSSKKLLLSDSGFYLCAWSTTYGYTFGSGTRLTVV.

The rearrangement joins TRBV11-3 to TRBJ2-5; maybe TRBD1 (5 bases). V dropped 1 base and J dropped 1 base, with 7 bases sitting between them. The CDR3 totals 14 residues. Looked up from germline, CDR1 is SGHNT and CDR2 is YENEEA. CDR3 coding DNA: TGTGCCAGCAGCTTAGTTCAGGGCCAAGAGACCCAGTACTTC. Amino acid sequence: CASSLVQGQETQYF.